Sequencing of this T cell receptor beta chain was carried out in a study of blood T cell repertoires in COVID-19. Profiling relied on immunoSEQ multiplex PCR, and the TCRdb table lists in-frame clones only, not all of them. The sample consists of more than 200,000 clones, about 90% of them appearing once. Cohort allocation depended upon clinical history that participants reported. The CDR3 is 14 residues long. V lost 4 bases, J lost 4 bases, and 13 bases lay in between. CDR1 and CDR2 (germline): MNHNY, SVGAGI (reference sequence). This chain uses TRBV6-6 with TRBJ1-2; D remains unclear. The sample comprised PBMCs or T cells enriched from blood (not recorded which). This clonotype was obtained from a man aged 25 to 40 who had recovered from COVID-19. CDR3 residues: CASSFETGGYGYTF. The DNA for the CDR3 is TGTGCCAGCAGTTTCGAGACGGGTGGCTATGGCTACACCTTC.